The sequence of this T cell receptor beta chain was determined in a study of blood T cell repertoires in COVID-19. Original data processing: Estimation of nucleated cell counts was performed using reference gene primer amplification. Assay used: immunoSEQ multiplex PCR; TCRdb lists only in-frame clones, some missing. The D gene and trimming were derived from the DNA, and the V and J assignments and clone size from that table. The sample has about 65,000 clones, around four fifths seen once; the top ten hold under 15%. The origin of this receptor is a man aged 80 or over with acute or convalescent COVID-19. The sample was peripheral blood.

This CDR3 is CASSSGRLAGKETQYF. CDR3 nucleotide sequence: TGCGCCAGCAGCTCGGGAAGACTAGCGGGAAAAGAGACCCAGTACTTC. This sequence joins TRBV5-1 and TRBJ2-5; 11 positions agree with TRBD2. Per germline, CDR1 SGHRS and CDR2 YFSETQ. The trim removed 3 bases at V and 3 bases at J, leaving 7 bases unmatched. The CDR3 sequence is 16 residues long.